The subject of this entry is one T cell receptor (beta chain). Germline V gene data show CDR1 as SGHAT and CDR2 as FQNNGV. The CDR3 consists of 14 residues. Trimming left V 4 bases short and J 6 bases short, with 16 bases between. The data derive from a study of T cell repertoires in cytomegalovirus infection. Whole-study context: A matching HLA type, together with CMV infection, was signaled by public TCR beta signatures.

TCRdb re-called the reads through MiXCR, storing one row per CDR3 protein. The sample shows approximately 160,000 distinct CDR3 sequences, roughly 18% of them seen only once. Sequencing used CD8+ T cells from PBMCs. The source of this sequence is a human donor in good health (CMV status not recorded). Some clones in this sample may be carry-over from other donors' samples. This chain links TRBV11-2 with TRBJ2-7; D might be TRBD2 (6 bases). The CDR3 reads CASSSRSGGIEQYF. CDR3 nucleotides: TGTGCCAGCAGCTCCCGGAGTGGAGGGATCGAGCAGTACTTC.